Shown below are 28 T cell receptor beta chains from a single sample sequenced in a study of CD4 T cells in relation to SARS-CoV-2 and coronaviruses. Their recognized antigens are unknown. Unexposed donor CD4+ T cells date from about 2011-2018, before the COVID-19 pandemic. The cells were cultured for around ten days before CD4+ T cells were isolated. Measured with immunoSEQ multiplex PCR; TCRdb has only the in-frame clones, and not every one. The profile shows 20,000 to 25,000 clones, 74% of them singletons. The specimen sequenced was CD4+ T cells from PBMCs, cultured in vitro. All receptors come from a human donor in good health.

The chain is built from TRBV3-1 (or the pseudogene TRBV3-2) and TRBJ2-1; weak D call: TRBD1 (5 bases). Between the trimmed V and J ends, which lost 1 base and 10 bases, there was a span of 14 bases. The CDR3 sequence is 14 residues long. The germline V gene encodes CDR1 LGHDT and CDR2 YNNKEL (reference sequence). CDR3 sequence reads: CASSQAGREGEQFF. The CDR3 nucleotides read TGTGCCAGCAGCCAAGCGGGCAGGGAAGGGGAGCAGTTCTTC.

This chain joins TRBV7-3 and TRBJ2-2; 8 bases are a match to TRBD1. V was clipped by 5 bases and J by 6 bases; unmatched bases: 8. The CDR3 covers 15 residues. Germline V CDR1 and CDR2: SGHTA, FQGTGA. CDR3 DNA: TGTGCCAGCAGCAACAGGAGGACAGGGCCCGGGGAGCTGTTTTTT. Its translation is CASSNRRTGPGELFF.

V gene TRBV12-2 combines with J gene TRBJ1-1. TRBV12-2 is deemed a pseudogene. The CDR3 contains 12 residues. The CDR3 bases are TGTGCAAGTCGCTTAGCCTCGACTGAAGCTTTCTTT. This encodes CASRLASTEAFF.

The J gene is TRBJ2-1, the V gene TRBV5-1, with D perhaps TRBD1 or TRBD2 (5 bases each). The CDR3 loop spans 19 amino acids. Trimming took 4 bases from V and 0 from J, leaving 23 bases between them. The germline V gene has CDR1 SGHRS and CDR2 YFSETQ. In DNA, the CDR3 is TGCGCCAGCAGCCAGGGCCTAATTAGGGGTCGGGGCTCCTACAATGAGCAGTTCTTC. It codes for CASSQGLIRGRGSYNEQFF.

The genes are TRBV9 and TRBJ2-1, with D possibly called TRBD1 or TRBD2 (6 bases each). The germline CDR1 and CDR2 sequences are SGDLS and YYNGEE. V lost 4 bases and J 0 bases, leaving 17 bases between the germline ends. The CDR3 contains 17 residues. Here the CDR3 DNA reads TGTGCCAGCAGCCCAGTTGCGGGACACATCTCCTACAATGAGCAGTTCTTC. Protein: CASSPVAGHISYNEQFF.

J is TRBJ2-2 and V is TRBV2; 12 nucleotides agree with TRBD2. Germline CDR1 SNHLY, CDR2 FYNNEI. The junction had 7 bases not matched to a gene; V was cut back by 7 bases and J by 7 bases. CDR3 length equals 15 residues. DNA of the CDR3: TGTGCCAGCAAACCGACTAGCGGGAGAGTCGGGGAGCTGTTTTTT. This translates into CASKPTSGRVGELFF.

V is TRBV10-3 and J is TRBJ1-1; tentatively, D is TRBD1 (5 bases). Germline values: CDR1 ENHRY, CDR2 SYGVKD. The CDR3 is made up of 15 amino acids. V was pared by 6 bases and J by 1 base, with 15 bases between. This chain's CDR3 is CAISPTEFQNTEAFF. As DNA, the CDR3 is TGTGCCATCAGCCCGACAGAGTTTCAGAACACTGAAGCTTTCTTT.

The chain has TRBV18 and TRBJ1-2; TRBD1 is a possible D gene (5 bases). CDR1 and CDR2 from the germline V gene are KGHSH and LQKENI. The CDR3 totals 13 residues. V was shortened by 2 bases and J by 8 bases, with 12 bases between the two germline ends. The CDR3 DNA follows: TGTGCCAGCTCACCATCGGACACGAGGGGCTACACCTTC. It encodes CASSPSDTRGYTF.

J is TRBJ2-5 and V is TRBV2; 12 bases fit TRBD2. V gave up 2 bases and J gave up 7 bases; unmatched junction bases: 5. The CDR3 loop spans 15 amino acids. The germline V gene has CDR1 SNHLY and CDR2 FYNNEI. CDR3 region: CASSERTSGTATQYF. In DNA form, the CDR3 reads TGTGCCAGCAGTGAACGGACTAGCGGGACCGCGACCCAGTACTTC.

The chain joins TRBV2 to TRBJ2-4, with no clear D. Germline assignment: CDR1 SNHLY and CDR2 FYNNEI. The germline V and J ends were trimmed by 6 bases and 9 bases, with 12 bases remaining between them. The CDR3 is 12 amino acids. CDR3 DNA sequence: TGTGCCAGCAGCCCGACCGCCGGCATTCAGTACTTC. Protein product: CASSPTAGIQYF.

The chain joins TRBV7-6 to TRBJ2-2, with TRBD1 identical over 9 bases. From germline, CDR1 is SGHVS and CDR2 FNYEAQ. This CDR3 region has 16 residues. With 0 bases clipped from V and 6 bases from J, the junction kept 5 bases outside the gene matches. The CDR3 loop is CASSLAAGQGSGELFF. The DNA for the CDR3 is TGTGCCAGCAGCTTAGCGGCGGGACAGGGATCCGGGGAGCTGTTTTTT.

The gene calls are TRBV2 and TRBJ2-7; 8 bases are shared with TRBD2. The CDR3 covers 14 residues. Germline V gene sequence: CDR1 SNHLY, CDR2 FYNNEI. V was pared by 5 bases and J by 6 bases, with 9 bases of the junction left unmatched. CDR3 bases: TGTGCCAGCAGTTCTATCCCGCTAGCGGGCGAGCAGTACTTC. It is translated as CASSSIPLAGEQYF.

The V gene is TRBV7-3, the J gene TRBJ2-1; TRBD2 matches at 8 bases. This CDR3 contains 15 residues. CDR1 and CDR2 from the germline V gene are SGHTA and FQGTGA. J lost 3 bases, V lost 1 base, and 2 bases had no gene match. The CDR3 is CASSLSAGGYNEQFF. Here the CDR3 DNA reads TGTGCCAGCAGCTTAAGCGCGGGGGGCTACAATGAGCAGTTCTTC.

This clone has a handful of counts. The chain uses TRBV11-2 and TRBJ2-7; 9 bases are a match to TRBD2. The CDR3 length is 16 residues. The ends lost 0 bases at V and 2 bases at J; junction bases unmatched: 5. The germline CDR1 and CDR2 sequences are SGHAT and FQNNGV. CDR3 DNA sequence: TGTGCCAGCAGCTTAGATCAGGTAGCGGGGGCCTACGAGCAGTACTTC. Protein sequence: CASSLDQVAGAYEQYF.

The chain is built from TRBV5-1 and TRBJ2-1, with TRBD2 matching 8 bases. Germline CDR1 reads SGHRS; CDR2 reads YFSETQ. The CDR3 runs to 15 residues. V shed 6 bases and J 8 bases; nucleotides not matched to a gene: 13. CDR3 coding DNA: TGCGCCAGCACCATAGCGGGATCATTTCGCGATGAGCAGTTCTTC. Translated, it gives CASTIAGSFRDEQFF.

The chain is built from TRBV7-9 and TRBJ2-3; no clear D gene. CDR3 length equals 16 residues. Trimming pared 0 bases from V and 0 bases from J, leaving 10 bases between. Per germline, CDR1 SEHNR and CDR2 FQNEAQ (reference sequence). The CDR3 DNA reads TGTGCCAGCAGCTTAGCCGCCGAACTTAGCACAGATACGCAGTATTTT. Translated, it gives CASSLAAELSTDTQYF.

The genes are TRBV18 and TRBJ1-1; the D gene is possibly TRBD1 (6 bases). The CDR3 runs to 15 residues. The V gene's germline CDR1 is KGHSH and CDR2 LQKENI. V was shortened by 0 bases and J by 4 bases, with 12 bases between the two germline ends. The CDR3 region is CASSPPVRGGTEAFF. The CDR3, as DNA: TGTGCCAGCTCACCACCGGTCAGGGGTGGCACTGAAGCTTTCTTT.

This clone was counted a few times. The rearrangement links TRBV10-1 to TRBJ1-4; 9 bases are shared with TRBD1. V was pared by 5 bases and J by 8 bases, with 6 bases of the junction left unmatched. The CDR3 contains 14 residues. Germline CDR1 reads WNHNN; CDR2 reads SYGVQD (reference sequence). The CDR3 here is CASSSGTGREKLFF. DNA for the CDR3: TGCGCCAGCAGTTCCGGGACAGGGCGCGAAAAACTGTTTTTT.

This chain links TRBV3-1 (or the pseudogene TRBV3-2) with TRBJ1-6; D uncertain. The CDR3 is 18 amino acids. Germline V gene sequence: CDR1 LGHDT, CDR2 YNNKEL (reference sequence). The V gene lost 3 bases and the J gene lost 8 bases, with 23 bases spanning the gap. CDR3 protein: CASSQITPFTGRDSPLHF. The CDR3 DNA reads TGTGCCAGCAGCCAGATAACCCCATTTACTGGGCGGGATTCACCCCTCCACTTT.

This clone was seen a single time. The chain has TRBV7-3 and TRBJ2-3; 11 positions match TRBD2. The CDR3 sequence is 18 residues long. Germline V gives CDR1 SGHTA, CDR2 FQGTGA. V dropped 2 bases and J dropped 3; count of bases not matched to a gene: 10. CDR3 sequence: CASSLVASGRKGTDTQYF. DNA of the CDR3: TGTGCCAGCAGCTTAGTGGCTAGCGGGAGGAAGGGGACAGATACGCAGTATTTT.

The CDR3 coding sequence is TGCGCCAGCAGGAGGGACAGCTATGGCTACACCTTC. Translated: CASRRDSYGYTF. This sequence joins TRBV10-2 and TRBJ1-2, with TRBD1 identical over 7 bases. The V and J ends lost 6 bases and 4 bases, in that order; junction bases with no gene match: 2. The CDR3 is 12 amino acids. CDR1 and CDR2 (germline): WSHSY, SAAADI.

This chain connects TRBV7-7 to TRBJ2-7; D possibly corresponds to TRBD2 (6 bases). The CDR3 is made up of 17 amino acids. Germline V gives CDR1 SSHAT, CDR2 FNYEAQ (reference sequence). The V and J ends lost 1 base and 2 bases respectively, with 18 bases between them. CDR3 in DNA: TGTGCCAGCAGCTTAGTAGCGGAGACTATACGAACCTACGAGCAGTACTTC. Its protein is CASSLVAETIRTYEQYF.

The sample holds a few counts of this clone. The rearrangement uses TRBV10-3 and TRBJ2-1; D is possibly TRBD2 (5 bases). The V end was cut by 6 bases, the J end by 3 bases, with 21 bases between. The length of the CDR3 is 17 residues. CDR1 ENHRY and CDR2 SYGVKD come from the germline V gene. The CDR3 DNA reads TGTGCCATCAGGGCCCCCAATGCTGGGAGAGGCTACAATGAGCAGTTCTTC. Its protein product is CAIRAPNAGRGYNEQFF.

This sequence joins TRBV5-1 and TRBJ2-7; D possibly matches TRBD1 or TRBD2 (5 bases each). CDR3 length equals 12 residues. The germline gives CDR1 SGHRS, CDR2 YFSETQ. V was shortened by 3 bases and J by 8 bases, with 12 bases between the two germline ends. For the CDR3, the DNA is TGCGCCAGCAGCTCATCAGGGACGCAGCAGTACTTC. This codes for CASSSSGTQQYF. Together with reference TRBV5-1 and TRBJ2-7, the CDR3 gives the full variable domain: KAGVTQTPRYLIKTRGQQVTLSCSPISGHRSVSWYQQTPGQGLQFLFEYFSETQRNKGNFPGRFSGRQFSNSRSEMNVSTLELGDSALYLCASSSSGTQQYFGPGTRLTVT.

The chain employs TRBV10-1 and TRBJ2-5; TRBD1 matches at 7 bases. The CDR3 length is 16 residues. Germline CDR1 and CDR2: WNHNN and SYGVQD (reference sequence). V lost 0 bases and J lost 14; bases outside the gene matches: 18. The CDR3 sequence is CASSESGTAISQSTYF. The CDR3 nucleotides read TGCGCCAGCAGTGAGTCTGGGACAGCGATCTCACAATCCACTTACTTC.

The chain uses TRBV7-8 and TRBJ2-1; D is possibly TRBD2 (6 bases). V lost 1 base and J 0 bases, leaving 16 bases between the germline ends. The CDR3 has 18 amino acids. The V gene's germline CDR1 is SGHVS and CDR2 FQNEAQ. The CDR3 bases are TGTGCCAGCAGCTTAGTTGCGGCGGGATGGTCCTCCTACAATGAGCAGTTCTTC. It encodes CASSLVAAGWSSYNEQFF.

The chain carries TRBV27 and TRBJ2-7; D not certain. The CDR3 contains 14 residues. The V and J ends lost 3 bases and 3 bases respectively, with 12 bases between them. Germline assignment: CDR1 MNHEY and CDR2 SMNVEV (reference sequence). CDR3 protein: CASSLVASSYEQYF. As DNA, the CDR3 is TGTGCCAGCAGTTTGGTGGCGTCGAGCTACGAGCAGTACTTC.

This clone has a handful of counts. The chain carries TRBV6-5 and TRBJ1-1, with TRBD1 identical over 7 bases. The CDR3 is 14 amino acids. Germline CDR1 is MNHEY and CDR2 is SVGAGI. V lost 6 bases, J lost 4 bases, and 8 bases stayed unmatched. CDR3 region: CASRRQGGSTEAFF. In nucleotides, the CDR3 is TGTGCCAGCAGGCGACAGGGTGGGAGCACTGAAGCTTTCTTT.